This is a list of T cell receptor beta chains from one sample in a study of T cell responses to AZD1222 COVID-19 vaccine. Assay: immunoSEQ multiplex PCR; the TCRdb copy retains only in-frame clones and omits some. The table has around 80,000 clones, about 83% seen once. This material consisted of peripheral blood, taken on day 0 of AZD1222 vaccination. The receptors come from an adult in good health. CDR3s leave out the opening cysteine and the closing phenylalanine or tryptophan. D genes are given only for firm matches. Where a row states a size, it is once, few, many or the class of an expanded clone; other rows omit it.

V: TRBV28; D: .; size: .; J: TRBJ2-2; CDR3: ASSQGDNTGELF
V: TRBV10-1; D: .; size: once; J: TRBJ2-7; CDR3: ASSALRNYEQY
V: TRBV5-4; D: .; size: .; J: TRBJ1-1; CDR3: ASSLGSLNTEAF
V: TRBV30; D: .; size: .; J: TRBJ1-6; CDR3: AWSPWGEDSPLH
V: TRBV9; D: .; size: .; J: TRBJ1-2; CDR3: ASSPRGGRGNGYT
V: TRBV23-1; D: .; size: .; J: TRBJ1-1; CDR3: ASSHTKPEPNTEAF
V: TRBV10-3; D: TRBD1; size: .; J: TRBJ2-3; CDR3: AIRLGTGTDTQY
V: TRBV29-1; D: .; size: .; J: TRBJ2-2; CDR3: SVVWDTGELF
V: TRBV6-5; D: .; size: .; J: TRBJ2-3; CDR3: ASTERGTDTQY
V: TRBV3-1/TRBV3-2; D: .; size: .; J: TRBJ1-5; CDR3: ASSQGLTGQPQH
V: TRBV19; D: TRBD1; size: once; J: TRBJ1-2; CDR3: ASSIGIQGIYGYT
V: TRBV12-3/TRBV12-4; D: .; size: .; J: TRBJ1-5; CDR3: ASSLFNQPQH
V: TRBV27; D: TRBD2; size: once; J: TRBJ2-7; CDR3: ASSLRASGPYEQY
V: TRBV29-1; D: TRBD1; size: .; J: TRBJ2-3; CDR3: SVNRGADTQY
V: TRBV5-1; D: TRBD2; size: few; J: TRBJ2-7; CDR3: ASSLGGLAKYEQY
V: TRBV29-1; D: .; size: .; J: TRBJ2-5; CDR3: SVDRGLETQY
V: TRBV24-1; D: .; size: few; J: TRBJ2-2; CDR3: AVRTPSTGELF
V: TRBV5-6; D: .; size: .; J: TRBJ1-2; CDR3: ASSLAGFGGYT
V: TRBV7-9; D: TRBD2; size: .; J: TRBJ2-2; CDR3: ASSLGLAAGELF
V: TRBV30; D: .; size: .; J: TRBJ1-5; CDR3: AWSVAGDQPQH
V: TRBV4-1; D: TRBD1; size: few; J: TRBJ1-2; CDR3: ASSVWDRAGYT
V: TRBV7-2; D: .; size: once; J: TRBJ2-5; CDR3: ASSLERWAPGETQY
V: TRBV5-6; D: .; size: .; J: TRBJ1-1; CDR3: ASSLVPGPSAF
V: TRBV10-3; D: .; size: .; J: TRBJ1-2; CDR3: AINAGANYGYT
V: TRBV18; D: .; size: .; J: TRBJ2-3; CDR3: ASSLADTQY
V: TRBV5-5; D: .; size: .; J: TRBJ1-3; CDR3: ASSLLGGNTIY
V: TRBV24-1; D: .; size: many; J: TRBJ2-1; CDR3: ATSDSAGARGSYNEQF
V: TRBV15; D: TRBD1; size: .; J: TRBJ2-1; CDR3: ATSRDLGTGPDNEQF
V: TRBV2; D: .; size: .; J: TRBJ1-1; CDR3: ASSTTEDTEAF
V: TRBV19; D: .; size: .; J: TRBJ1-6; CDR3: ASSSGLPPSTLH
V: TRBV19; D: TRBD1; size: .; J: TRBJ2-7; CDR3: ASSPRTGAYEQY
V: TRBV4-2; D: .; size: .; J: TRBJ2-5; CDR3: ASSPGEGSIGETQY
V: TRBV5-1; D: TRBD2; size: .; J: TRBJ2-2; CDR3: ASRPSSGTTTGELF
V: TRBV5-1; D: .; size: .; J: TRBJ1-3; CDR3: ASSLAGAPSGNTIY
V: TRBV7-8; D: TRBD1; size: once; J: TRBJ1-2; CDR3: ASSRDRGLGDYGYT
V: TRBV30; D: .; size: .; J: TRBJ1-3; CDR3: AWSVNNRNTIY
V: TRBV7-2; D: TRBD1; size: .; J: TRBJ1-1; CDR3: ASSSWTGQNTEAF
V: TRBV14; D: TRBD1; size: .; J: TRBJ1-1; CDR3: ASSPGGPKNTEAF
V: TRBV6-2/TRBV6-3; D: .; size: .; J: TRBJ1-1; CDR3: ASSLGQGGPEAF
V: TRBV5-5; D: .; size: once; J: TRBJ1-1; CDR3: ASSWGQGRMI
V: TRBV6-5; D: .; size: few; J: TRBJ1-3; CDR3: ASRGGPTIGNTIY
V: TRBV7-9; D: .; size: .; J: TRBJ2-1; CDR3: ASRSRRSLGVEQF
V: TRBV6-5; D: .; size: .; J: TRBJ1-5; CDR3: ASRGNQPQH
V: TRBV7-2; D: .; size: .; J: TRBJ1-2; CDR3: ASSSSGERFDT
V: TRBV2; D: .; size: .; J: TRBJ2-6; CDR3: ASSDSRGANVLT
V: TRBV7-6; D: TRBD1; size: once; J: TRBJ1-4; CDR3: ASSFWSAGGLSPVTNEKLF
V: TRBV3-1/TRBV3-2; D: .; size: .; J: TRBJ1-2; CDR3: ASSPSGLRFYT
V: TRBV14; D: .; size: .; J: TRBJ2-3; CDR3: ASSQDDPGRGADTQY
V: TRBV20-1; D: TRBD2; size: .; J: TRBJ2-3; CDR3: SASSGTTQY
V: TRBV19; D: .; size: .; J: TRBJ1-2; CDR3: ASSIAQGTNYGYT
V: TRBV27; D: TRBD2; size: .; J: TRBJ2-1; CDR3: ASNLGTSGRNEQF
V: TRBV4-3; D: .; size: .; J: TRBJ1-2; CDR3: ASSQDWAVYGYT
V: TRBV3-1/TRBV3-2; D: .; size: .; J: TRBJ1-3; CDR3: ASSQSSGNTIY
V: TRBV6-4; D: .; size: .; J: TRBJ2-3; CDR3: ASSDSGGLGDTQY